The 8 T cell receptor beta chains below were found in one sample sequenced in a study of blood T cell repertoires in COVID-19. The repertoire was sequenced with immunoSEQ multiplex PCR; TCRdb's copy has only in-frame clones and lacks some. The table has about 230,000 clones, around 83% seen once; the top ten hold just under 7.5%. What was sequenced was peripheral blood. Source of these receptors: a woman aged 45-65 years with acute or convalescent COVID-19.

The chain recombines TRBV4-3 with TRBJ2-7; 10 bases are a match to TRBD2. After removal of 0 bases from V and 3 bases from J, the junction contained 5 bases not matched to a gene. The germline gives CDR1 LGHNA, CDR2 YSLEER. The CDR3 runs 16 residues. CDR3 residues: CASSQDQLAGNYEQYF. CDR3 DNA: TGCGCCAGCAGCCAAGACCAACTAGCGGGGAACTACGAGCAGTACTTC.

The rearrangement links TRBV5-6 to TRBJ2-2, with D possibly being TRBD1 (6 bases). This CDR3 has 16 amino acids. The V end lost 3 bases, the J end lost 2 bases, and 14 bases lay between the germline ends. Germline V lookup: CDR1 SGHDT, CDR2 YYEEEE. The CDR3 DNA sequence: TGTGCCAGCAGCTCCACAGGGTTGGGCAACACCGGGGAGCTGTTTTTT. The encoded protein is CASSSTGLGNTGELFF.

The DNA of the CDR3 is TGTGCCAGCAGCTTGGGCAGGGGTGAGCAGCCCCAGCATTTT. Its protein is CASSLGRGEQPQHF. This sequence joins TRBV7-8 and TRBJ1-5, with D perhaps TRBD1 (6 bases). This CDR3 region has 14 residues. Looked up from germline, CDR1 is SGHVS and CDR2 is FQNEAQ. The V end lost 3 bases, the J end lost 7 bases, and 13 bases lay between the germline ends.

The chain has TRBV29-1 and TRBJ2-7; the match to TRBD2 covers 9 bases. There are 18 residues in the CDR3. CDR1 is SQVTM, CDR2 ANQGSEA, per germline. V lost 5 bases, J lost 4 bases, and 21 bases stayed unmatched. The CDR3 loop is CSVLGLADDRRDRYEQYF. CDR3 DNA sequence: TGCAGCGTTCTGGGACTAGCAGATGACAGGCGGGACAGATACGAGCAGTACTTC.

The CDR3 sequence is CASSRDRGSKPQHF. DNA for the CDR3: TGTGCCAGCAGCCGGGACAGGGGGTCTAAGCCCCAGCATTTT. The chain links TRBV27 to TRBJ1-5; TRBD1 matches 11 bases. CDR1 is MNHEY, CDR2 SMNVEV, per germline (reference sequence). The CDR3 extends over 14 amino acids. Trimming cost V 6 bases and J 8 bases; bases outside gene matches: 6.

The rearrangement uses TRBV5-1 and TRBJ2-7, with 8 bases identical to TRBD1. V trimming: 2 bases; J trimming: 0 bases; junction bases outside the gene matches: 7. Germline CDR1 reads SGHRS; CDR2 reads YFSETQ. The length of the CDR3 is 16 residues. The CDR3 bases are TGCGCCAGCAGCTTAGTCGGACAGGGAACCTCCTACGAGCAGTACTTC. Protein sequence: CASSLVGQGTSYEQYF. Full variable domain (remainder filled in from reference TRBV5-1 and TRBJ2-7): KAGVTQTPRYLIKTRGQQVTLSCSPISGHRSVSWYQQTPGQGLQFLFEYFSETQRNKGNFPGRFSGRQFSNSRSEMNVSTLELGDSALYLCASSLVGQGTSYEQYFGPGTRLTVT.

This chain joins TRBV25-1 and TRBJ2-7, with D unresolved. CDR1 is MGHDK, CDR2 SYGVNS, per germline. Trimming took 5 bases from V and 6 from J, leaving 17 bases between them. The CDR3 extends over 14 amino acids. CDR3 in amino acids: CASSWSPSASEQYF. The CDR3, as DNA: TGTGCCAGCAGTTGGTCCCCGTCTGCGTCCGAGCAGTACTTC.

Notes on this clone: Other DNA sequences of this sample code for an identical CDR3. The chain is built from TRBV27 and TRBJ2-3, with D possibly matching TRBD2 (7 bases). V was cut by 5 bases and J by 0 bases, with 9 bases left in between. Germline CDR1 and CDR2: MNHEY and SMNVEV (reference sequence). CDR3 size: 14 residues. The DNA of the CDR3 is TGTGCCAGCAGTGGGGGGGCTAGCACAGATACGCAGTATTTT. It yields the protein CASSGGASTDTQYF.